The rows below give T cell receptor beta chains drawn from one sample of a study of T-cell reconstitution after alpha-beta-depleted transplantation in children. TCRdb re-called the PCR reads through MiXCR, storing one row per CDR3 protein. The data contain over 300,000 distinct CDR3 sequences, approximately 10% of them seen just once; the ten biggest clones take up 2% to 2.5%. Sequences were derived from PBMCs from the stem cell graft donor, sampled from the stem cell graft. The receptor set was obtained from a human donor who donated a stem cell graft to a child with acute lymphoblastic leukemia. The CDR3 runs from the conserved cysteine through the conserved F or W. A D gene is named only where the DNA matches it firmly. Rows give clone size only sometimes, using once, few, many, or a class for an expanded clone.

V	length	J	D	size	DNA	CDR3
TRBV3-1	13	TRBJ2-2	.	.	TGTGCCAGCAGCCAAGTGCAGACCGGGGAGCTGTTTTTT	CASSQVQTGELFF
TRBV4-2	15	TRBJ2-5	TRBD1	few	TGTGCCAGCAGCCGGCAAACAGGGGGCGCGGAGACCCAGTACTTC	CASSRQTGGAETQYF
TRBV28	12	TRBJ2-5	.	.	TGTGCCAGCATGGAGGGGCTGAAGACCCAGTACTTC	CASMEGLKTQYF
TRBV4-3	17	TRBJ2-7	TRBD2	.	TGCGCCAGCAGCCAAGATCCCCCGGGAGGGAACACCTACGAGCAGTACTTC	CASSQDPPGGNTYEQYF
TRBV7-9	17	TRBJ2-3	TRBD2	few	TGTGCCAGCAGACCTACTGTCGGACTAGCGGTCACAGATACGCAGTATTTT	CASRPTVGLAVTDTQYF
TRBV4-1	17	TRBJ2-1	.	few	TGCGCCAGCAGCCGGTCAAACGGAGCAGGGATATACAATGAGCAGTTCTTC	CASSRSNGAGIYNEQFF
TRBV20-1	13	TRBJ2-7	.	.	TGCAGTGCTAGCCGCTCCTCTGGCTACGAGCAGTACTTC	CSASRSSGYEQYF
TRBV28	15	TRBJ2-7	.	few	TGTGCCAGCAGTTTCAGGGCAGGGATTCTGAACGAGCAGTACTTC	CASSFRAGILNEQYF
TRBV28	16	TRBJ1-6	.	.	TGTGCCAGCAGTCCCGCGGGGAGCTCCTATAATTCACCCCTCCACTTT	CASSPAGSSYNSPLHF
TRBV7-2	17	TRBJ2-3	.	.	TGTGCCAGCAGCTTTGAGGGGAGAGTCGTGGGCACAGATACGCAGTATTTT	CASSFEGRVVGTDTQYF
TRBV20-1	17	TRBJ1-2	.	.	TGCAGTGCTAGAGATGGGGGCGCAGGAGATATTAACTATGGCTACACCTTC	CSARDGGAGDINYGYTF
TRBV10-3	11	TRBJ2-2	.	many	TGTGCCACTCAGGGAGCCGGGGAGCTGTTTTTT	CATQGAGELFF
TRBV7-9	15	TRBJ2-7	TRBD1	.	TGTGCCAGCAGCTTGGTCGGGACAGTTGGCTACGAGCAGTACTTC	CASSLVGTVGYEQYF
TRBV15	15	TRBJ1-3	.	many	TGTGCCACCAGCAGAGACAGTAGCTCTGGAAACACCATATATTTT	CATSRDSSSGNTIYF
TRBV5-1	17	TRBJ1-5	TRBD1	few	TGCGCCAGCAGCCCCGGGATGACGGGACAGGGGAATCAGCCCCAGCATTTT	CASSPGMTGQGNQPQHF
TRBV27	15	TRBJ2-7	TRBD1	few	TGTGCCAGCAGTTTAGGGACAGGAGTAACCTACGAGCAGTACTTC	CASSLGTGVTYEQYF
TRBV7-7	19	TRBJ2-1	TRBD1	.	TGTGCTAGCACCTTAGTACTAAGACAGGGCGCCCACTCCTACAATGAGCAGTTCTTC	CASTLVLRQGAHSYNEQFF
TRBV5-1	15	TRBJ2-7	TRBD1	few	TGCGCCAGCAGCGTAGACAGGGGACTCTCCTACGAGCAGTACTTC	CASSVDRGLSYEQYF
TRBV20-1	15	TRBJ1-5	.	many	TGCAGTGCTAGACCCCCGCGGGGGGCTCAGCAGCCCCAGCATTTT	CSARPPRGAQQPQHF
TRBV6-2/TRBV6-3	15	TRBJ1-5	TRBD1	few	TGTGCCAGCAGTTACGACAGGGTACAAGTTCAGCCCCAGCATTTT	CASSYDRVQVQPQHF
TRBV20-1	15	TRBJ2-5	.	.	TGCAGTGCTAGAGATCCGGCTCCTAAGTCGGAGACCCAGTACTTC	CSARDPAPKSETQYF
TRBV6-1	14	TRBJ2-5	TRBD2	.	TGTGCCAGCAGTCCGGGGGGGCCCCAAGAGACCCAGTACTTC	CASSPGGPQETQYF
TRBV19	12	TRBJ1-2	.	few	TGTGCCAGTAGCCGGGTGCGGTATGGCTACACCTTC	CASSRVRYGYTF
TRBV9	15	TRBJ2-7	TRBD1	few	TGTGCCAGCAGCAGCGGACAGGGGGGTTCGTACGAGCAGTACTTC	CASSSGQGGSYEQYF
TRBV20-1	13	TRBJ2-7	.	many	TGCAGTGCGAGCAACGGACCCTCCTACGAGCAGTACTTC	CSASNGPSYEQYF
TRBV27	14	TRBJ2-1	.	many	TGTGCCAGCAGTTTACGGAGCTCCTACAATGAGCAGTTCTTC	CASSLRSSYNEQFF